This T cell receptor (beta chain) was identified in a study of cytomegalovirus exposure and HLA in healthy donors. Points on this clone: Antigen: not known.

The PCR employed 60 Vbeta primers together with 13 Jbeta primers. Sequenced by immunoSEQ multiplex PCR; TCRdb stores in-frame clones only, minus some. The table includes more than 55,000 clones, 65% to 90% detected once. Germline V gene lookup returns CDR1 PRHDT and CDR2 FYEKMQ (reference sequence). This CDR3 region has 15 residues. The V end was cut by 3 bases, the J end by 2 bases, with 12 bases between. Overall study results and limits: In vitro data verified three CMV-associated chains as specific for CMV antigens. Segments of the TCR beta V type were, in most cases, productive about 87% or about 30% of the time in an earlier analysis. Another analysis was done later, and it associated 15,000 to 20,000 TCR beta sequences with HLA alleles at 0.05 false discovery rate.

The specimen was PBMCs. This receptor was identified in a human donor in good health. The chain links TRBV13 to TRBJ2-3, with D perhaps matching TRBD1 (5 bases). The CDR3 loop reads CASSFRQGYTDTQYF. CDR3 DNA: TGTGCCAGCAGCTTCCGTCAGGGCTACACAGATACGCAGTATTTT.